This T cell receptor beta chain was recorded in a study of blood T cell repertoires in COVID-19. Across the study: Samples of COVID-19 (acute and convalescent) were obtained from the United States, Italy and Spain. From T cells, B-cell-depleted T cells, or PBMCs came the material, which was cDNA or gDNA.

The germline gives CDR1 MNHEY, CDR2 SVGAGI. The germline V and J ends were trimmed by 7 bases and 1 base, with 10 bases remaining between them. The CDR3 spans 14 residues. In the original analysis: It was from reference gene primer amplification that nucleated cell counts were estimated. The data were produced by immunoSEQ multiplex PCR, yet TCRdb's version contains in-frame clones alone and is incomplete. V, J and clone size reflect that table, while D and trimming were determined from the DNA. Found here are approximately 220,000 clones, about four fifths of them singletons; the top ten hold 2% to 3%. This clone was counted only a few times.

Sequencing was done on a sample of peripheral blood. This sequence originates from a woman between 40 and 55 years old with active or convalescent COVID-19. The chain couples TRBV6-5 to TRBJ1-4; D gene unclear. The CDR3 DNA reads TGTGCCAGCATTCCGACTGGAACTAATGAAAAACTGTTTTTT. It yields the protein CASIPTGTNEKLFF.